The 27 T cell receptor beta chains in this list originate from one sample, sequenced in a study of T cells in Graves' hyperthyroidism and ophthalmopathy. Amplification targeted TCR beta CDR3 regions from RNA transcripts. During a first-round RT-PCR of the TCR CDR3, the HTBI primer set was used. TCRdb redid the calling of the multiplex PCR reads with MiXCR, one entry per CDR3 protein. The sample has hundreds of thousands of distinct CDR3 sequences, roughly 25% seen once; the top ten hold about 11%. Sequencing input: blood. The receptors shown here come from a woman aged 30 to 39 with Graves' ophthalmopathy.

The chain has TRBV20-1 and TRBJ1-1; D uncertain. The CDR3 totals 14 residues. Trimming left V 6 bases short and J 0 bases short, with 14 bases between. Germline CDR1 and CDR2: DFQATT and SNEGSKA (reference sequence). The CDR3 region has the DNA TGCAGTGCCCCCCCAGTTGCATTGAACACTGAAGCTTTCTTT. Translation: CSAPPVALNTEAFF.

The chain carries TRBV7-2 and TRBJ1-1, with a weak D call TRBD1 (6 bases). Germline CDR1 reads SGHTA; CDR2 reads FQGNSA. The CDR3 contains 14 residues. V was clipped by 6 bases and J by 1 base, with 12 bases between them. In nucleotides, the CDR3 is TGTGCCAGCAGGTTCCGGGACAAGAACACTGAAGCTTTCTTT. Its protein product is CASRFRDKNTEAFF.

This clonotype was detected once. The conserved final phenylalanine or tryptophan is absent from the CDR3, which likely points to a read error. The rearrangement joins TRBV28 to TRBJ2-6; maybe TRBD1 (6 bases). There are 19 residues in the CDR3. Germline CDR1 is MDHEN and CDR2 is SYDVKM. Trimming removed 3 bases at V and 4 bases at J, with 22 bases between. DNA of the CDR3: TGTGCCAGCAGTTTCGGGTGGGGCAGGGGATCGCGGGGGGCCAACGTCCTGACTGTC. Its protein product is CASSFGWGRGSRGANVLTV.

The rearrangement joins TRBV30 to TRBJ1-2; D remains ambiguous. Germline values: CDR1 GTSNPN, CDR2 SVGIG (reference sequence). V was shortened by 0 bases and J by 4 bases, with 15 bases between the two germline ends. The CDR3 extends over 15 amino acids. For the CDR3, the DNA is TGTGCCTGGAGTGTAGGCCCGCCGGCTACCTATGGCTACACCTTC. As protein: CAWSVGPPATYGYTF. The variable domain in full, with the rest retrieved from reference TRBV30 and TRBJ1-2, is SQTIHQWPATLVQPVGSPLSLECTVEGTSNPNLYWYRQAAGRGLQLLFYSVGIGQISSEVPQNLSASRPQDRQFILSSKKLLLSDSGFYLCAWSVGPPATYGYTFGSGTRLTVV.

The CDR3 region is CASSLGGTGFREQYF. Here the CDR3 DNA reads TGTGCCAGCAGCTTAGGCGGGACAGGGTTCCGGGAGCAGTACTTC. The rearrangement joins TRBV7-9 to TRBJ2-7; TRBD1 matches 9 bases. Germline V gene lookup returns CDR1 SEHNR and CDR2 FQNEAQ (reference sequence). The trim removed 1 base at V and 7 bases at J, leaving 8 bases unmatched. CDR3 length equals 15 residues. The whole variable domain, remainder taken from reference TRBV7-9 and TRBJ2-7, is DTGVSQNPRHKITKRGQNVTFRCDPISEHNRLYWYRQTLGQGPEFLTYFQNEAQLEKSRLLSDRFSAERPKGSFSTLEIQRTEQGDSAMYLCASSLGGTGFREQYFGPGTRLTVT.

This clonotype has ten or more counts. V gene TRBV11-1 combines with J gene TRBJ1-2; D remains unclear. V was cut by 5 bases and J by 0 bases, with 16 bases left in between. Germline CDR1 is SGHAT and CDR2 is FQDESV (reference sequence). The CDR3 runs to 16 residues. The CDR3 coding sequence is TGTGCCAGCAGCCCCTCGGAAGGGCCGACTAACTATGGCTACACCTTC. The encoded protein is CASSPSEGPTNYGYTF.

This clonotype was observed many times. The chain has TRBV12-3 or TRBV12-4 and TRBJ1-2; 7 nucleotides align to TRBD1. V was pared by 6 bases and J by 6 bases, with 16 bases of the junction left unmatched. The CDR3 sequence is 16 residues long. CDR3 loop: CASSPSSRTGDNGYTF. In DNA, the CDR3 is TGTGCCAGCAGCCCCTCTTCCCGTACAGGGGACAATGGCTACACCTTC.

As to this clonotype: Sequence at one end of the junction differs from germline and may be a read error. The chain carries TRBV28 and TRBJ1-2; no clear D. The CDR3 is made up of 13 amino acids. Germline CDR1 is MDHEN and CDR2 is SYDVKM. CDR3 sequence: CASTGGTNYGYSF. In DNA, the CDR3 is TGTGCCAGCACGGGTGGAACTAACTATGGCTACAGCTTC.

There are many counts of this clonotype. The chain has TRBV6-2 or TRBV6-3 and TRBJ1-1; D is unclear. Deletions cut 4 bases from V and 2 bases from J, with 14 bases between. The CDR3 covers 15 residues. The germline V gene has CDR1 MNHEY and CDR2 SVGEGT. The CDR3 DNA reads as TGTGCCAGCAGTTCAGGCATTGCCGTAAACACTGAAGCTTTCTTT. Translating it yields CASSSGIAVNTEAFF.

This clonotype was detected many times. An end of the junction differs from the germline gene, which may be a read error. J is TRBJ1-3 and V is TRBV7-6, with D unresolved. The CDR3 spans 16 residues. Per germline, CDR1 SGHVS and CDR2 FNYEAQ. The DNA for the CDR3 is TGTGCCAGCAGCTTAGGTGGGAAGGTCTCTGGAAACACCATACATTTT. As protein: CASSLGGKVSGNTIHF.

The V call is TRBV13, the J call TRBJ1-1; possibly TRBD1 for D (6 bases). The germline CDR1 and CDR2 sequences are PRHDT and FYEKMQ (reference sequence). Deletions cut 0 bases from V and 7 bases from J, with 21 bases between. The CDR3 has 17 residues. DNA for the CDR3: TGTGCCAGCAGCTTAGGGGCGGCGGGGGGCGGCCCCCTTGAAGCTTTCTTT. Protein: CASSLGAAGGGPLEAFF.

The rearrangement uses TRBV12-3 or TRBV12-4 and TRBJ1-2; no clear D. The V end lost 3 bases, the J end lost 8 bases, and 7 bases lay between the germline ends. The CDR3 consists of 11 residues. DNA for the CDR3: TGTGCCAGCAGTTTCAGGTGGGGCTACACCTTC. This translates into CASSFRWGYTF.

The rearrangement joins TRBV19 to TRBJ1-1; D gene unclear. This CDR3 has 13 amino acids. Per the germline V gene, CDR1 is LNHDA and CDR2 is SQIVND (reference sequence). V was trimmed by 3 bases and J by 11 bases, leaving 16 bases between them. CDR3 in amino acids: CASSMVTAPGAFF. CDR3 bases: TGTGCCAGTAGTATGGTGACGGCCCCGGGCGCTTTCTTT.

This clonotype appeared many times. The CDR3 DNA sequence: TGTGCCAGCAGCCAGACTAGCGGGGCTTCCTACGAGCAGTACTTC. Residues: CASSQTSGASYEQYF. The V gene is TRBV3-1, the J gene TRBJ2-7; 11 bases align to TRBD2. J lost 1 base, V lost 3 bases, and 2 bases had no gene match. There are 15 residues in the CDR3. Germline V gives CDR1 LGHDT, CDR2 YNNKEL (reference sequence).

This clonotype was detected ten times or more. The chain carries TRBV29-1 and TRBJ2-7, with D tentatively TRBD2 (6 bases). The V end was cut by 4 bases, the J end by 5 bases, with 15 bases between. Germline CDR1 SQVTM, CDR2 ANQGSEA. CDR3 size: 13 residues. CDR3 region: CSVVGQGGHEQYF. DNA for the CDR3: TGCAGCGTTGTTGGCCAGGGAGGCCACGAGCAGTACTTC.

This clonotype was observed a handful of times. The rearrangement joins TRBV11-2 to TRBJ1-2; D may be TRBD1 (5 bases). V was cut by 0 bases and J by 2 bases, with 13 bases left in between. The CDR3 extends over 16 amino acids. Germline lookup yields CDR1 SGHAT and CDR2 FQNNGV. The CDR3: CASSLDRQRLNYGYTF. DNA of the CDR3: TGTGCCAGCAGCTTAGACCGACAGCGGCTCAACTATGGCTACACCTTC.

This clonotype was seen at least ten times. The genes are TRBV29-1 and TRBJ1-1; 7 bases align to TRBD1. This CDR3 comprises 14 residues. V lost 8 bases, J lost 0 bases, and 9 bases stayed unmatched. CDR1 is SQVTM, CDR2 ANQGSEA, per germline. The CDR3 nucleotides are TGCAGCTCATGGACAGGCGATTTGAACACTGAAGCTTTCTTT. Translated: CSSWTGDLNTEAFF.

This clonotype was recorded many times. The V call is TRBV7-6, the J call TRBJ2-2; possibly TRBD1 for D (5 bases). This CDR3 has 15 residues. Trimming cost V 3 bases and J 2 bases, with 10 bases left between them. Germline V CDR1 and CDR2: SGHVS, FNYEAQ. CDR3 residues: CASSLLGANTGELFF. The DNA for the CDR3 is TGTGCCAGCAGCTTGTTAGGGGCCAACACCGGGGAGCTGTTTTTT. Complete variable domain (other parts from reference TRBV7-6 and TRBJ2-2): GAGVSQSPRYKVTKRGQDVALRCDPISGHVSLYWYRQALGQGPEFLTYFNYEAQQDKSGLPNDRFSAERPEGSISTLTIQRTEQRDSAMYRCASSLLGANTGELFFGEGSRLTVL.

This clonotype has at least ten counts. V is TRBV29-1 and J is TRBJ2-2; 12 bases line up with TRBD1. The CDR3 is 16 residues long. Unmatched junction bases numbered 5, after V lost 6 bases and J lost 0 bases. CDR1 is SQVTM and CDR2 is ANQGSEA in the germline V gene. The CDR3 bases are TGCAGCGTCCTCCGGGACAGGGGGCCGAACACCGGGGAGCTGTTTTTT. This encodes CSVLRDRGPNTGELFF.

The sample holds many counts of this clonotype. The V and J genes are TRBV20-1 and TRBJ1-2; TRBD1 might be the D (6 bases). The V end lost 0 bases, the J end lost 4 bases, and 12 bases lay between the germline ends. This CDR3 contains 14 residues. Per germline, CDR1 DFQATT and CDR2 SNEGSKA (reference sequence). CDR3 DNA: TGCAGTGCTAGAGACGGACAGAACCTCTATGGCTACACCTTC. Translation: CSARDGQNLYGYTF.

Concerning this clonotype itself: One end of the junction fails to match germline, which may point to a read error. The chain combines TRBV5-1 with TRBJ1-1, with 9 bases fitting TRBD1. This CDR3 comprises 16 residues. Germline values: CDR1 SGHRS, CDR2 YFSETQ. The CDR3 coding sequence is TGCACCAGCAGCGCGGGACAGGGAGGCATGAACACTGAAGCTTTCTTT. Translated, it gives CTSSAGQGGMNTEAFF.

This clonotype was counted only a few times. The chain carries TRBV6-1 and TRBJ1-5; tentative D call: TRBD1 (5 bases). With 6 bases removed from V and 11 bases from J, the gap between germline ends came to 14 bases. Looked up from germline, CDR1 is MNHNS and CDR2 is SASEGT. The CDR3 runs 12 residues. The CDR3: CASRGDRATQHF. The CDR3 DNA follows: TGTGCCAGCAGGGGGGACCGGGCCACCCAGCATTTT.

This clonotype came up once. The chain uses TRBV11-2 and TRBJ1-3; the D is unclear. In germline, CDR1 is SGHAT, CDR2 FQNNGV. The CDR3 extends over 16 amino acids. V gave up 2 bases and J gave up 0 bases, with 11 bases separating them. CDR3 sequence reads: CASSLMGISSGNTIYF. CDR3 nucleotide sequence: TGTGCCAGCAGCTTAATGGGAATTAGCTCTGGAAACACCATATATTTT.

The gene calls are TRBV6-5 and TRBJ1-5; D might be TRBD1 (5 bases). The CDR3 has 14 amino acids. V lost 4 bases and J lost 6, with 13 bases in between. Germline loops: CDR1 MNHEY, CDR2 SVGAGI. This CDR3 reads CASSSRDVGQPQHF. For the CDR3, the DNA is TGTGCCAGCAGTTCCCGGGACGTAGGTCAGCCCCAGCATTTT.

The chain recombines TRBV5-1 with TRBJ2-7; the D gene could be TRBD1 or TRBD2 (6 bases each). The V gene lost 7 bases and the J gene lost 3 bases, with 20 bases spanning the gap. CDR1 SGHRS and CDR2 YFSETQ come from the germline V gene. The CDR3 length is 15 residues. CDR3 nucleotides: TGCGCCAGCCCAAAGGGGGGCCTCAGGTGCTACGAGCAGTACTTC. Its translation is CASPKGGLRCYEQYF.

This clonotype was detected a few times. The rearrangement uses TRBV7-8 and TRBJ2-1, with TRBD2 matching 13 bases. Germline V gene lookup returns CDR1 SGHVS and CDR2 FQNEAQ. The CDR3 is 18 residues long. The ends lost 1 base at V and 0 bases at J; junction bases unmatched: 3. CDR3 amino acids: CASSLGLAGGLSYNEQFF. Here the CDR3 DNA reads TGTGCCAGCAGCTTAGGACTAGCGGGGGGTCTCTCCTACAATGAGCAGTTCTTC.

V and J are TRBV7-2 and TRBJ1-2; 8 bases map to TRBD1. The CDR3 spans 14 residues. Germline CDR1 reads SGHTA; CDR2 reads FQGNSA. Trimming cost V 10 bases and J 5 bases; bases outside gene matches: 12. CDR3 sequence: CATLPPGQAYGYTF. The CDR3 DNA reads as TGTGCCACCTTACCTCCGGGACAGGCGTATGGCTACACCTTC.